This entry lists 4 T cell receptor beta chains sequenced from one sample in a study of shared T cell receptors in the human thymus. Sequenced by immunoSEQ multiplex PCR; TCRdb stores in-frame clones only, minus some. The sample consists of hundreds of thousands of clones, 85% to 95% of them appearing once. The sample comprised thymocytes. These TCRs come from a human donor.

Only one count was recorded for this clone. The rearrangement links TRBV7-2 to TRBJ2-5, with TRBD1 matching 7 bases. CDR3 length equals 15 residues. V lost 3 bases to trimming and J lost 2 bases; unmatched junction nucleotides: 6. CDR1 SGHTA and CDR2 FQGNSA come from the germline V gene. The CDR3 here is CASSLSGQPQETQYF. The DNA of the CDR3 is TGTGCCAGCAGCTTGTCGGGACAGCCACAAGAGACCCAGTACTTC.

The rearrangement joins TRBV5-4 to TRBJ2-7; D is possibly TRBD1 or TRBD2 (5 bases each). V gave up 2 bases and J gave up 5 bases, with 17 bases separating them. The germline CDR1 and CDR2 sequences are SGHNT and YYREEE (reference sequence). This CDR3 region has 15 residues. The CDR3 nucleotides read TGTGCCAGCAGCTTAAATTGGCAGGGAGCCCACGAGCAGTACTTC. Translating gives CASSLNWQGAHEQYF.

This clone appeared once. The chain has TRBV5-1 and TRBJ2-7; TRBD1 agrees at 8 bases. Germline CDR1 is SGHRS and CDR2 is YFSETQ. The CDR3 consists of 15 residues. Trimming cost V 0 bases and J 7 bases; bases outside gene matches: 9. The CDR3, as DNA: TGCGCCAGCAGCTTGGCCGGGCAGGGGGCGCCTGAGCAGTACTTC. Residues: CASSLAGQGAPEQYF.

This sequence joins TRBV27 and TRBJ2-7, with 10 bases identical to TRBD1. This CDR3 contains 16 residues. Per germline, CDR1 MNHEY and CDR2 SMNVEV (reference sequence). After removal of 2 bases from V and 6 bases from J, the junction contained 10 bases not matched to a gene. The CDR3, as DNA: TGTGCCAGCAGTTTACTGAGTGACAGGGGGCTCGTCGAGCAGTACTTC. Protein: CASSLLSDRGLVEQYF.